This T cell receptor (beta chain) was profiled in a study of cytomegalovirus exposure and HLA in healthy donors (dated by TCRdb to between 2016 and 2019). A note on the overall study: An earlier analysis of 587 of the donors reported about 280 Gb of sequence data and 117 million unique TCR beta sequences obtained from some 200 million T cells. Roughly 300 gigabases of sequencing data and around 90 million unique TCR sequences made up an early release that covered 640 HLA-typed donors. The genetic ancestry cluster associated with self-reported Caucasian donors included 81% of the roughly 360 genotyped donors. The study aimed to test whether cataloging public T cell receptors could reveal signatures of past pathogen exposure. The study profiled the T cell repertoires of about 720 subjects by immunosequencing and related them to cytomegalovirus serostatus. A separate validation cohort of about 110 different subjects was used in addition to the roughly 620-subject first cohort. High-throughput TCR immunosequencing, statistical association of individual TCRs with disease status, and machine learning were combined to predict cytomegalovirus infection status. In a later analysis, previously published TCR beta repertoires from hundreds of donors were re-analyzed and high-resolution HLA genotyping was added so that TCR occurrence patterns could be studied. The later analysis used no new phenotypic data to find candidate immune exposures, relying instead on TCR beta sequences and their occurrence across donors. An earlier analysis of several hundred of the donors used high-throughput TCR beta sequencing to judge whether each TCR beta V gene segment behaved as functional or pseudogenic. Donor age, sex, ethnicity and CMV serostatus were compiled alongside the repertoire data. Genome-wide SNP genotypes for about 65% of the roughly 700 donors were used in a later genetic analysis, which treated that subset as a discovery cohort. Every repertoire in the discovery cohort had been generated on one and the same sequencing platform. HLA typing included class I and class II loci at four-digit resolution. The number of donors typed differed by locus, with about 620-630 for A, B, C, DRB1 and DQB1, around 500 for DQA1, some 570 for DPA1, and 450 to 480 for DPB1. Because of strong linkage in the cohort, roughly five DR-DQ haplotypes were treated as single units for association and clustering. Among over 350 genotyped donors of the cohort, an average of 235,054 unique TCR beta nucleotide sequences were sequenced per donor, roughly 18% of them non-productive. Summary of the overall study and its limitations: In a later analysis, about 17,000 TCR beta sequences were associated with specific HLA alleles at a false discovery rate of 0.05. Assigning TCR associations to individual alleles was difficult when HLA alleles, especially DR and DQ, strongly co-occurred. Some IMGT-functional V segments, including TRBV6-2 and TRBV6-3, could not be told apart with the 87-base-pair reads, so those segments were excluded. The cohort was sequenced for TCR beta chains only, and without alpha or paired-chain data the features that could be detected were limited. A later genetic analysis associated a missense DCLRE1C variant with V-gene and J-gene trimming of TCR beta chains, and an independent cohort replicated the association. Because some donors lacked HLA typing at each locus, the association tests relied only on the typed subset. Roughly 17 rarely observed V segments, including chromosome 9 orphons, were excluded from the earlier analysis of about 610 of the donors because counts were too low. Compared with equally common non-associated chains, HLA-associated TCR beta chains in a later analysis were more clonally expanded and had lower generation probabilities. Correlated functional status among segregating V segments might reflect linkage disequilibrium, but an unknown experimental factor could not be ruled out. A few of the identified cytomegalovirus-associated TCR beta chains were confirmed in vitro to be specific for cytomegalovirus antigens. Most TCR sequences were seen in very few donors, while some public TCRs were found in many individuals. In a later analysis, TCR association rates were found to vary across HLA loci, with the most associated TCRs seen for DRB1 alleles and the fewest for HLA-C alleles. The authors suggested that the approach could potentially be generalized to other disease states and immunological phenotypes. A cluster of highly shared sequence variants was judged likely to be a technical artifact of the sequencing pipeline. A later analysis reported that several top co-occurrence clusters appeared linked to parvovirus B19, influenza, CMV and Epstein-Barr virus. A later analysis found that most CMV-associated TCR beta chains appeared HLA-restricted, with HLA associations seemingly driven largely by CMV exposure. Broadly in line with IMGT annotations, most TCR beta V segments showed up in productive rearrangements about 87% or about 30% of the time in an earlier analysis of roughly 590 of the donors. Sequencing depth was assumed to be roughly uniform across donors in the presence/absence analyses, though that assumption may not hold. Cytomegalovirus status was reported to be diagnosed by the classifier with high specificity and sensitivity in both the original and validation cohorts. The only immune exposure information available for the cohort was CMV serostatus. A further reported finding was that TCR beta sequences accurately predicted the HLA-A and HLA-B alleles for most subjects in the first cohort. In a later genetic analysis, fewer N-insertions in productive TCRs were reported among donors in an Asian-associated ancestry cluster than the approximately 710-donor mean. The study gave a list of 150 to 200 TCR beta chains associated with cytomegalovirus.

The library came from the immunoSEQ multiplex PCR assay. For the multiplex PCR, a mixture combining 60 forward primers for TCR Vbeta segments and 13 reverse primers for TCR Jbeta segments was used. Amplification of the CDR3 region of rearranged TCR beta genes was performed with a multiplex PCR assay on genomic DNA. Amplified TCR beta libraries were sequenced as 87-base-pair reads on the Illumina HiSeq System. Per the authors' processing: A later analysis tallied roughly 76 million unique TCR beta chains across the approximately 670 repertoires, and approximately 11 million of those chains were shared by two or more donors. Raw reads were error-corrected and collapsed into unique sequences by a nearest-neighbor algorithm in which closely related sequences were merged to remove PCR and sequencing errors. To assign V, D and J gene segments, CDR3 sequences were aligned to IMGT reference sequences. Each retained sequence needed at least a six-nucleotide match to both a V gene segment and a J gene segment. Rearrangements were called productive when the CDR3 lacked stop codons and stayed in frame with V and J; all others were non-productive. Following IMGT convention, CDR3 was defined as the stretch from the second conserved V-encoded cysteine up to the conserved J-encoded phenylalanine. The earlier analysis of about 560 of the donors excluded any sequence lacking an unambiguous match to a single V gene segment. An earlier analysis of under 750 of the donors called V segments functional above 56.7% productive rearrangements and segregating when the between-donor standard deviation exceeded 5%. A statistical classification framework was developed to diagnose cytomegalovirus status using the catalog of TCR beta chain sequences. A later analysis assigned V and J genes by comparing TCR nucleotide sequences with IMGT/GENE-DB human TR gene sequences. A later analysis assigned CDR3 sequences and most-parsimonious VDJ recombination scenarios with the TCRdist pipeline. In a later analysis, each TCR beta chain was defined by its CDR3 amino acid sequence together with its V-gene family, and reads lacking a unique V-gene family were excluded. In a later analysis, approximately 640 highly shared, low-generation-probability nucleotide sequences were removed to address suspected cross-contamination and a sequencing artifact. In a later analysis, a clonal expansion index was calculated for each public chain from normalized within-repertoire ranks of inferred template counts. In a later analysis, generation probabilities were computed with a VDJ recombination model fitted to out-of-frame rearrangements, and the resulting probabilities were checked against IGoR. Hypergeometric tests were used in a later analysis to score TCR-TCR, TCR-HLA and TCR-CMV co-occurrence, with a repertoire-size bias correction applied to the TCR pairs. In a later analysis, false discovery rates were estimated by permuting HLA or CMV assignments 20 times. In a later analysis, co-occurring TCRs were grouped using DBSCAN, and TCRdist sequence similarity was added for clustering within HLA-allele-positive subsets. Repertoires with fewer than 30,000 or more than 120,000 public chains, plus five repertoires with anomalous nucleotide sharing, were excluded from co-occurrence clustering. The clones in this table, taken by TCRdb from immuneACCESS, are in-frame only. Not every clone is retained; where verified, under half of the shortfall comes from an unresolved V gene, and the cause of the rest is unknown. V and J calls and clone size are as listed in that table; D and trimming were resolved from the DNA. The sample data list hundreds of thousands of clones, and 65% to 80% of these were observed just once. About 0.22% of the sample is held by the ten biggest clonotypes.

Of note for this clone: What antigen it recognizes has not been identified. One base away there is no much larger clone; base qualities are not given.

Measured from the cysteine to the phenylalanine, the CDR3 is 15 residues long. Solely the CDR3 DNA is kept, with 45 bases framed from the first base. Trimmed from V: 4 bases; trimmed from J: 6 bases; junction bases lacking a gene match: 10. Via the germline V gene (reference sequence), CDR1 is SEHNR and CDR2 FQNEAQ. The cohort comprised under 700 healthy bone marrow donors. At the time of sampling, every cohort member was nominally healthy, though immune exposures that went unrecorded were likely present. The donor was CMV seronegative and was included in the group of about 400 seronegative cohort members. Each donor provided a peripheral blood sample, and peripheral blood mononuclear cells were used for TCR beta sequencing. The Qiagen DNeasy Blood Extraction Kit was used to extract genomic DNA from the blood cell samples.

The sequenced sample was PBMCs. This TCR was sampled from a girl aged 2 to 9 in good health and CMV-seronegative. The V and J segments used are TRBV7-9 and TRBJ2-3, with TRBD2 identical over 7 junction bases. This receptor has the CDR3 CASSSSGTRGDTQYF. The DNA sequence is TGTGCCAGCAGCTCTTCCGGGACGCGGGGGGATACGCAGTATTTT.